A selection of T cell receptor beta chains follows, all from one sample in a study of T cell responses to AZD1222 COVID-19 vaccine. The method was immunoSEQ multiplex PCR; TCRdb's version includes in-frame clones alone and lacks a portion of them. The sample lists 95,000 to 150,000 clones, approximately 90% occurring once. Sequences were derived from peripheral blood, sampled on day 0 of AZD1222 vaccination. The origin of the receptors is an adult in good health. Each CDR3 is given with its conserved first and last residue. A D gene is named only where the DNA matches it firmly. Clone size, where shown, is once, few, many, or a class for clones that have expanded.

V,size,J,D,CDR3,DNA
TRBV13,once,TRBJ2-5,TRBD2,CASSQTSGGGIRSQYF,TGTGCCAGCAGCCAAACTAGCGGGGGGGGCATTAGGTCCCAGTACTTC
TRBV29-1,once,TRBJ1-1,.,CSAGVIDTEAFF,TGCAGTGCGGGGGTAATAGACACTGAAGCTTTCTTT
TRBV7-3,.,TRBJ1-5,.,CASSSILGGPHRRQPQHF,TGTGCCAGCAGCTCGATTTTGGGTGGGCCCCATAGGAGGCAGCCCCAGCATTTT
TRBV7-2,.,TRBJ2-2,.,CASSPKNTGELFF,TGTGCCAGCAGCCCCAAGAACACCGGGGAGCTGTTTTTT
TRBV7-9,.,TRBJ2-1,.,CASSRSGPKGGNEQFF,TGTGCCAGCAGCCGATCCGGGCCAAAGGGGGGCAATGAGCAGTTCTTC
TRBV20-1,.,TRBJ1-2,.,CSASTSYGYTF,TGCAGTGCTAGTACGTCCTATGGCTACACCTTC
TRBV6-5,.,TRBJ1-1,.,CASSYSIFWPRQAFF,TGTGCCAGCAGTTACTCGATCTTTTGGCCAAGACAGGCTTTCTTT
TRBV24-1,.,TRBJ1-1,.,CATRGTTSEAFF,TGTGCCACCAGAGGGACAACCTCTGAAGCTTTCTTT
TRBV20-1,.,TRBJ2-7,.,CSASWGPSSEQYF,TGCAGTGCTAGTTGGGGGCCCTCCTCCGAGCAGTACTTC
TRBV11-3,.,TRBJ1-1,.,CASSPTGSTEAFF,TGTGCCAGCAGCCCCACAGGGTCGACTGAAGCTTTCTTT
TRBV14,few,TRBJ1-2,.,CASSQAGTPGNSYTF,TGTGCCAGCAGCCAGGCCGGGACACCCGGGAATAGCTACACCTTC
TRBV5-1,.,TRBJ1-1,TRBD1,CASSPGQGATEAFF,TGCGCCAGCAGCCCGGGACAGGGGGCGACTGAAGCTTTCTTT
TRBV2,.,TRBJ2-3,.,CASSDGQGSTDTQYF,TGTGCCAGCAGTGATGGGCAGGGGAGCACAGATACGCAGTATTTT
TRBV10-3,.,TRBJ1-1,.,CAISVQGAHSMNTEAFF,TGTGCCATCAGTGTTCAGGGTGCGCATAGCATGAACACTGAAGCTTTCTTT
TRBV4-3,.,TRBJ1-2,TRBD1,CASSQVINRGLGYTF,TGCGCCAGCAGCCAAGTAATTAACAGGGGATTGGGCTACACCTTC
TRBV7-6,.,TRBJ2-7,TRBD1,CASSGRQGVGSYEQYF,TGTGCCAGCAGCGGACGACAGGGGGTCGGTTCCTACGAGCAGTACTTC
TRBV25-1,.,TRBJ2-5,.,CAREKETQYF,TGTGCCAGAGAAAAAGAGACCCAGTACTTC
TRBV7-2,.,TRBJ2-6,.,CASSLSPGAGANVLTF,TGTGCCAGCAGCTTAAGCCCTGGAGCCGGGGCCAACGTCCTGACTTTC
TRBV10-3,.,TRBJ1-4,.,CATQPLMSEKLFF,TGTGCCACCCAACCCTTAATGTCTGAAAAACTGTTTTTT
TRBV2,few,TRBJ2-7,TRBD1,CASSGTGDKSYEQYF,TGTGCCAGCAGCGGGACAGGGGATAAATCCTACGAGCAGTACTTC
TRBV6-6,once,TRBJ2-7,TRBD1,CASRHLQGAFYEQYF,TGTGCCAGCAGACACCTCCAGGGGGCCTTCTACGAGCAGTACTTC
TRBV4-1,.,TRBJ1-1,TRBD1,CASAAGQGLNTEAFF,TGCGCCTCGGCCGCCGGACAGGGCTTGAACACTGAAGCTTTCTTT
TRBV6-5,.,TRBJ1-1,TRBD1,CASSLDRINTEAFF,TGTGCCAGCAGCTTGGACAGGATTAACACTGAAGCTTTCTTT
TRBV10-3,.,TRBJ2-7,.,CAISVAKGGSYEQYF,TGTGCCATCAGTGTCGCGAAGGGGGGCTCCTACGAGCAGTACTTC
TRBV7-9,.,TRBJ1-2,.,CASSPQGRYNYGYTF,TGTGCCAGCAGCCCCCAGGGGAGGTACAACTATGGCTACACCTTC
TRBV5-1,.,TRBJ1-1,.,CASRSQGTNTEAFF,TGCGCCAGCCGATCTCAGGGGACGAACACTGAAGCTTTCTTT
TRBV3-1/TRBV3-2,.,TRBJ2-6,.,CASSQADGANVLTF,TGTGCCAGCAGCCAAGCGGATGGGGCCAACGTCCTGACTTTC
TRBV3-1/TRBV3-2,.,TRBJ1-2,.,CASSQSVRDGVYGYTF,TGTGCCAGCAGCCAAAGTGTCAGGGACGGAGTCTATGGCTACACCTTC
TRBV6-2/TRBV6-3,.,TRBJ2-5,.,CASSYSPGVSEEETQYF,TGTGCCAGCAGTTACTCGCCCGGGGTATCAGAAGAAGAGACCCAGTACTTC
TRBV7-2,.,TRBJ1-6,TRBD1,CASSTGTGSYSPLHF,TGTGCCAGCAGCACTGGGACAGGCTCCTATTCACCCCTCCACTTT